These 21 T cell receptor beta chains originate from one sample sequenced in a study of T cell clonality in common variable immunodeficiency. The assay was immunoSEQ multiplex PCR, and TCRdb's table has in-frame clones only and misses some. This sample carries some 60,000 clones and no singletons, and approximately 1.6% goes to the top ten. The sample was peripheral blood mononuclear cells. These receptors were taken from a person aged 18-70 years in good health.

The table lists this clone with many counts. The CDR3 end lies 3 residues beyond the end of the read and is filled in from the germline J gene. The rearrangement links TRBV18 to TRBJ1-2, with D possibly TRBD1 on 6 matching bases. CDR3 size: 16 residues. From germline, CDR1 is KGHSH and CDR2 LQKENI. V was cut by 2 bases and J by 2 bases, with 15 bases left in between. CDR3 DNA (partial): TGTGCCAGCTCACCATATCGGACAGATTCAAACTATGGC. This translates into CASSPYRTDSNYG. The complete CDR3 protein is CASSPYRTDSNYGYTF.

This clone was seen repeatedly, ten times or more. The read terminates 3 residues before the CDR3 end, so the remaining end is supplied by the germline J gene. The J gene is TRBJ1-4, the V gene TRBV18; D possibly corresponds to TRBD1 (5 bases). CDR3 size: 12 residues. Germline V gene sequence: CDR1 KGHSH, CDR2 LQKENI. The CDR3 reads CASSPRQNKLFF. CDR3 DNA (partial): TGTGCCAGCTCACCGAGACAGAACAAA.

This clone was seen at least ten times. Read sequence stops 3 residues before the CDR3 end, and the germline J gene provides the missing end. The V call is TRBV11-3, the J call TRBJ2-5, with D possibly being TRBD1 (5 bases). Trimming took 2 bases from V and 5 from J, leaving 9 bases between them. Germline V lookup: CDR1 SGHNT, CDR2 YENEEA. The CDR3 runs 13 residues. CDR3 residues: CASSLNRLETQYF. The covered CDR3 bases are TGTGCCAGCAGCTTAAACAGGTTGGAGACC.

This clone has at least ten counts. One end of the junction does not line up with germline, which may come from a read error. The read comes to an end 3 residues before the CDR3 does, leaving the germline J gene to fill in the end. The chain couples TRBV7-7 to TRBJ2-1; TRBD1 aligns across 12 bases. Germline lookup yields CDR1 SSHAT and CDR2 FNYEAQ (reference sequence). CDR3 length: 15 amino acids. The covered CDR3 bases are TGTGCTAGCAGCCTCGGGACAGGGGGCCAGAATGAG. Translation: CASSLGTGGQNE. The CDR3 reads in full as CASSLGTGGQNEQFF.

The CDR3 reads CASSGLGANTGELFF. Incomplete CDR3 DNA: TGTGCCAGCAGTGGATTGGGCGCGAACACCGGGGAG. This chain links TRBV2 with TRBJ2-2; D call uncertain. The read gets to within 3 residues of the CDR3 end, and the germline J gene fills in the rest. Deletions cut 4 bases from V and 0 bases from J, with 9 bases between. The CDR3 is made up of 15 amino acids. Per germline, CDR1 SNHLY and CDR2 FYNNEI.

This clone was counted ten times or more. Incomplete CDR3 DNA: TGTGCCAGCAGCTTAAAAGGGGTGGTGAACACTGAA. Translated, it gives CASSLKGVVNTE. The whole CDR3 reads CASSLKGVVNTEAFF. V and J are TRBV7-2 and TRBJ1-1; a weak D match, TRBD1 (5 bases). The read stops 3 residues short of the end of the CDR3; the missing end is completed from the germline J gene. V lost 2 bases and J lost 0, with 10 bases in between. CDR3 length: 15 amino acids. From germline, CDR1 is SGHTA and CDR2 FQGNSA.

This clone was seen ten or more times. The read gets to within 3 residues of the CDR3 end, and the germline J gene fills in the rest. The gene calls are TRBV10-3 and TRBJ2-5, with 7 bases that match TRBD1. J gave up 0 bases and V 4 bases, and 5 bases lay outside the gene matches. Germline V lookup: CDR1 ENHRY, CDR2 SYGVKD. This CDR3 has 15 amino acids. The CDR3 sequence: CAISALTGNQETQYF. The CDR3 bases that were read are TGTGCCATCAGTGCTTTGACAGGGAACCAAGAGACC.

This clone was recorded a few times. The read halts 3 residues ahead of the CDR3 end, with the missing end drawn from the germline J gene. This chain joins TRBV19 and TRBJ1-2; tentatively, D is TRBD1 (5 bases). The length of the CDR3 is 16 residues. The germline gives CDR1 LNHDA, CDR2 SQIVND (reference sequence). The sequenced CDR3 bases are TGTGCCAGTAGTGCCGGGACTAGCGGGAACCGCTACGAC. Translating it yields CASSAGTSGNRYD. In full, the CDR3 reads CASSAGTSGNRYDYTF. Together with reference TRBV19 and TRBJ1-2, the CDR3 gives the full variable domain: DGGITQSPKYLFRKEGQNVTLSCEQNLNHDAMYWYRQDPGQGLRLIYYSQIVNDFQKGDIAEGYSVSREKKESFPLTVTSAQKNPTAFYLCASSAGTSGNRYDYTFGSGTRLTVV.

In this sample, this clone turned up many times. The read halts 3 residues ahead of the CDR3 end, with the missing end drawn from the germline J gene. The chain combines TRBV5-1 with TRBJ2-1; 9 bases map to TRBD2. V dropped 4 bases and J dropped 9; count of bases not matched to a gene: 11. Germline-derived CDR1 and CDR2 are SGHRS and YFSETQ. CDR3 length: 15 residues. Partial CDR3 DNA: TGCGCCAGCAGCCCCGGGGTAGCGGGAGATCGTGAG. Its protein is CASSPGVAGDRE. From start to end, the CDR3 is CASSPGVAGDREQFF.

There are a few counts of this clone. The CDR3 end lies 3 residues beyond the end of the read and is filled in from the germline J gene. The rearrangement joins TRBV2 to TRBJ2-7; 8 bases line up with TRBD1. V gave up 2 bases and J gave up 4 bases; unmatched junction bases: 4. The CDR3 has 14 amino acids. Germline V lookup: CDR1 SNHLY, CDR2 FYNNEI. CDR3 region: CASSEPRGRYEQYF. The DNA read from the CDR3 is TGTGCCAGCAGTGAACCCAGGGGGCGATACGAG.

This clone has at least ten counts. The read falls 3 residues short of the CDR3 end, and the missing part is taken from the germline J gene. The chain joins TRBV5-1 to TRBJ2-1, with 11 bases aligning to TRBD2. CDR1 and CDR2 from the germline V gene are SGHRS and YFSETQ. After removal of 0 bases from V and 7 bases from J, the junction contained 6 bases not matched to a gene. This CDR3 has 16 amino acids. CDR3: CASSLEVTSGINEQFF. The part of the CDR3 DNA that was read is TGCGCCAGCAGCTTGGAAGTGACTAGCGGGATAAATGAG.

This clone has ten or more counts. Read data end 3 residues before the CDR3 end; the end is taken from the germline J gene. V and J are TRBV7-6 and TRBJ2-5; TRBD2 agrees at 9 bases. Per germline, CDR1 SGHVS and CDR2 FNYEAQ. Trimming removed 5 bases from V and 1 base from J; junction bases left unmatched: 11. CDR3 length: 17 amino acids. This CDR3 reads CASSVGLSGRFQETQYF. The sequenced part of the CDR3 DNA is TGTGCCAGCAGCGTAGGACTTAGCGGGAGATTCCAAGAGACC.

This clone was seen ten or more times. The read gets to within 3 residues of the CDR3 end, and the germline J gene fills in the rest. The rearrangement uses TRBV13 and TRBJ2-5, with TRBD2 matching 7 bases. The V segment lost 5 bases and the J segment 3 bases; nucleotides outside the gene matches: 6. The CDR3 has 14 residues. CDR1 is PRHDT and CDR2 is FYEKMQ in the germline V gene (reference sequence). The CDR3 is CASSPSGTKETQYF. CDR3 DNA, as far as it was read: TGTGCCAGCAGCCCATCCGGGACTAAAGAGACC.

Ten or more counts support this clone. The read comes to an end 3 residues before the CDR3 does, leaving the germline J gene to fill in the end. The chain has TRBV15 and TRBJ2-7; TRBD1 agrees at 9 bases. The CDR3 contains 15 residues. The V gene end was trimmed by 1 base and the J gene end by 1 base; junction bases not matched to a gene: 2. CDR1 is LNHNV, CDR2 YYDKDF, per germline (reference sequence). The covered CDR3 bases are TGTGCCACCAGCAGAGGGGACAGGGCGTCCTACGAG. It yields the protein CATSRGDRASYE. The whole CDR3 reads CATSRGDRASYEQYF. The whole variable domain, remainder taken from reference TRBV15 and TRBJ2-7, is DAMVIQNPRYQVTQFGKPVTLSCSQTLNHNVMYWYQQKSSQAPKLLFHYYDKDFNNEADTPDNFQSRRPNTSFCFLDIRSPGLGDTAMYLCATSRGDRASYEQYFGPGTRLTVT.

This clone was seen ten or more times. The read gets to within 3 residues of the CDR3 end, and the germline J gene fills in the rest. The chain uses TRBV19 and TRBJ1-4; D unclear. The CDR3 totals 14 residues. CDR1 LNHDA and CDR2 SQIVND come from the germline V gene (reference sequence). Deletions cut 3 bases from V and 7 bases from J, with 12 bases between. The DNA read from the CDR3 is TGTGCCAGTAGTATTGGGCCTTCACCTGAAAAA. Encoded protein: CASSIGPSPEK. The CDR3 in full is CASSIGPSPEKLFF.

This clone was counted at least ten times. The CDR3 bases that were read are TGTGCCAGCACATACGGGACAGGGGGCCACGAG. It encodes CASTYGTGGHE. The full CDR3 reads CASTYGTGGHEQYF. The gene calls are TRBV11-2 and TRBJ2-7, with 12 bases matching TRBD1. The read finishes 3 residues shy of the CDR3 end, and the germline J gene is used to complete it. V lost 7 bases to trimming and J lost 5 bases; unmatched junction nucleotides: 6. CDR3 length equals 14 residues. Germline assignment: CDR1 SGHAT and CDR2 FQNNGV.

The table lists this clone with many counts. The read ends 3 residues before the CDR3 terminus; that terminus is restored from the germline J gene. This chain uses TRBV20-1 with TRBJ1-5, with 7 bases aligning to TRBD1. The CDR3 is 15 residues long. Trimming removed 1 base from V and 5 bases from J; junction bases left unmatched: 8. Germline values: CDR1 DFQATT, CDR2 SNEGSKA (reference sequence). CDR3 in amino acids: CSARVSGTEHQPQHF. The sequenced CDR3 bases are TGCAGTGCTAGAGTATCGGGGACAGAACATCAGCCC.

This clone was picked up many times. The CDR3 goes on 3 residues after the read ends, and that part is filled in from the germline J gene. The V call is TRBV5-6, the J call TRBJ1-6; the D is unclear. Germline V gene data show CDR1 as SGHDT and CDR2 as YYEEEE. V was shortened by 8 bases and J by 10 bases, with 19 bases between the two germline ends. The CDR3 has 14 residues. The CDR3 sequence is CASSAGGSGSPLHF. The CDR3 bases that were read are TGTGCCAGTAGCGCCGGCGGTTCGGGGTCACCC.

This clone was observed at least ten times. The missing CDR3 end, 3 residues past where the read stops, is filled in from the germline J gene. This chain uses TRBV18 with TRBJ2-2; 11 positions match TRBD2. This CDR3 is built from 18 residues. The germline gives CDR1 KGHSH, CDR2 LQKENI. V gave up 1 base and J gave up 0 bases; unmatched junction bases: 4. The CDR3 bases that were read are TGTGCCAGCTCACCACTGGGACTAGCGGCTGCGAACACCGGGGAG. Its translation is CASSPLGLAAANTGE. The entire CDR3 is CASSPLGLAAANTGELFF.

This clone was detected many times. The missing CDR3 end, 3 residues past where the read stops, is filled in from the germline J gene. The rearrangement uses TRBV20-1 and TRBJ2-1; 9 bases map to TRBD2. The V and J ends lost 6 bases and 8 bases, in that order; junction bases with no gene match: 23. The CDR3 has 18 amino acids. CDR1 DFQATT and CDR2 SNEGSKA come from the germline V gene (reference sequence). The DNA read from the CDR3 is TGCAGTGCCCACCAGGCGCGTCTAGCGGGATTTTCCCTGGATGAG. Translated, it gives CSAHQARLAGFSLDE. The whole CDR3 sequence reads CSAHQARLAGFSLDEQFF.

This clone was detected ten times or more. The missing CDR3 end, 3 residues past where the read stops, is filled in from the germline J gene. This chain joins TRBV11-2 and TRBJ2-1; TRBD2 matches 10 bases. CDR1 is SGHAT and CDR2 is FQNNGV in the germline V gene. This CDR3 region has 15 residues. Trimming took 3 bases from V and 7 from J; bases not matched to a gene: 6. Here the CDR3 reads CASSLNSGRFNEQFF. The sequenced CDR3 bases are TGTGCCAGCAGCTTGAATAGCGGGAGGTTTAATGAG.